One and the same sample provided the 18 T cell receptor beta chains below, sequenced in a study of blood T cell repertoires in COVID-19. The data were produced by immunoSEQ multiplex PCR, yet TCRdb's version contains in-frame clones alone and is incomplete. The repertoire holds around 290,000 clones, with around 88% as singletons. Sequencing used peripheral blood. Receptors were obtained from a woman aged 70-85 years with COVID-19, enrolled during active disease.

The chain couples TRBV6-5 to TRBJ1-1; no clear D gene. From germline, CDR1 is MNHEY and CDR2 SVGAGI. This CDR3 has 13 amino acids. The ends were cut back, 4 bases at V and 8 bases at J, with 14 bases in the middle. DNA for the CDR3: TGTGCCAGCAGTTTAACGCGGAGAACAGAAGCTTTCTTT. This translates into CASSLTRRTEAFF.

This clone occurred a few times. V usage is TRBV2 and J usage is TRBJ1-4; D remains unclear. CDR3 length: 18 amino acids. The germline gives CDR1 SNHLY, CDR2 FYNNEI. Trimming took off 5 bases at V and 0 bases at J, with 19 bases between the two ends. CDR3 region: CASSMLSPFPATNEKLFF. CDR3 in DNA: TGTGCCAGCAGTATGCTATCTCCTTTCCCTGCAACTAATGAAAAACTGTTTTTT. Drawing the rest from reference TRBV2 and TRBJ1-4, the complete variable domain is EPEVTQTPSHQVTQMGQEVILRCVPISNHLYFYWYRQILGQKVEFLVSFYNNEISEKSEIFDDQFSVERPDGSNFTLKIRSTKLEDSAMYFCASSMLSPFPATNEKLFFGSGTQLSVL.

J is TRBJ1-4 and V is TRBV30, with D uncertain. Germline CDR1 reads GTSNPN; CDR2 reads SVGIG (reference sequence). Trimming took off 1 base at V and 4 bases at J, with 7 bases between the two ends. This CDR3 comprises 13 residues. CDR3 in DNA: TGTGCCTGGAGTGGGGCCTTTAATGAAAAACTGTTTTTT. Protein: CAWSGAFNEKLFF.

V gene TRBV5-1 combines with J gene TRBJ1-2; TRBD1 is a possible D gene (6 bases). This CDR3 has 13 amino acids. The germline V and J ends were trimmed by 4 bases and 2 bases, with 9 bases remaining between them. Germline-derived CDR1 and CDR2 are SGHRS and YFSETQ. The CDR3 DNA reads as TGCGCCAGCAGCCTCGGGACAAACTATGGCTACACCTTC. Its translation: CASSLGTNYGYTF. Complete variable domain (other parts from reference TRBV5-1 and TRBJ1-2): KAGVTQTPRYLIKTRGQQVTLSCSPISGHRSVSWYQQTPGQGLQFLFEYFSETQRNKGNFPGRFSGRQFSNSRSEMNVSTLELGDSALYLCASSLGTNYGYTFGSGTRLTVV.

The V gene is TRBV5-1, the J gene TRBJ1-3; D might be TRBD1 (6 bases). V was trimmed by 5 bases and J by 2 bases, leaving 14 bases between them. Germline V gene sequence: CDR1 SGHRS, CDR2 YFSETQ. This CDR3 has 15 amino acids. This chain's CDR3 is CASRPTGFAGNTIYF. In nucleotides, the CDR3 is TGCGCCAGCAGGCCCACAGGGTTTGCTGGAAACACCATATATTTT.

A single count supports this clone. V is TRBV21-1 and J is TRBJ2-7; TRBD2, the table's D call, lacks a check against the DNA. TRBV21-1 is reported as a pseudogene. The CDR3 is 17 amino acids. This chain's CDR3 is CASSKGFGGGDAYEQYF. CDR3 nucleotides: TGTGCCAGCAGCAAAGGTTTCGGGGGGGGGGACGCCTACGAGCAGTACTTC.

The rearrangement uses TRBV4-1 and TRBJ1-2; 7 bases fit TRBD1. Trimming took 1 base from V and 5 from J; bases not matched to a gene: 7. Germline loops: CDR1 MGHRA, CDR2 YSYEKL. The CDR3 runs to 15 residues. CDR3 nucleotides: TGCGCCAGCAGCCAAGGGGTGACAGGGCTTTATGGCTACACCTTC. It codes for CASSQGVTGLYGYTF.

The chain employs TRBV11-2 and TRBJ1-2; D not resolved. The CDR3 is 15 amino acids. The germline V and J ends were trimmed by 1 base and 0 bases, with 9 bases remaining between them. The germline gives CDR1 SGHAT, CDR2 FQNNGV. CDR3 loop: CASSLGDAPNYGYTF. CDR3 coding DNA: TGTGCCAGCAGCTTAGGAGATGCACCTAACTATGGCTACACCTTC.

The genes are TRBV28 and TRBJ1-1; TRBD1 is a possible D gene (6 bases). The germline CDR1 and CDR2 sequences are MDHEN and SYDVKM. Trimming cost V 2 bases and J 5 bases, with 12 bases left between them. This CDR3 is built from 14 residues. The CDR3 DNA follows: TGTGCCAGCAGTTTAGCGGGGGCGTGGACTGAAGCTTTCTTT. Translation: CASSLAGAWTEAFF.

The chain recombines TRBV5-1 with TRBJ1-4; tentative D call: TRBD1 (6 bases). Between the trimmed V and J ends, which lost 3 bases and 5 bases, there was a span of 14 bases. Germline V gives CDR1 SGHRS, CDR2 YFSETQ. This CDR3 spans 15 amino acids. CDR3 region: CASSSQPGENEKLFF. CDR3 DNA sequence: TGCGCCAGCAGCTCTCAGCCAGGGGAAAATGAAAAACTGTTTTTT.

This sequence joins TRBV6-5 and TRBJ1-6, with a weak D call TRBD1 (6 bases). Germline V lookup: CDR1 MNHEY, CDR2 SVGAGI. The V gene lost 6 bases and the J gene lost 8 bases, with 14 bases spanning the gap. The CDR3 consists of 14 residues. The CDR3 sequence is CASSRQVGDSPLHF. CDR3 bases: TGTGCCAGCAGCAGACAGGTAGGGGATTCACCCCTCCACTTT.

The V and J genes are TRBV9 and TRBJ1-1, with TRBD1 matching 7 bases. The CDR3 covers 16 residues. In germline, CDR1 is SGDLS, CDR2 YYNGEE. The V gene end was trimmed by 0 bases and the J gene end by 2 bases; junction bases not matched to a gene: 7. CDR3 amino acids: CASSVVLDRINTEAFF. The CDR3 DNA is TGTGCCAGCAGCGTAGTCCTGGACAGGATTAACACTGAAGCTTTCTTT.

The CDR3 spells CASSPNYEQYF. For the CDR3, the DNA is TGTGCCAGCAGTCCCAACTACGAGCAGTACTTC. This sequence joins TRBV6-5 and TRBJ2-7; D unresolved. Germline V lookup: CDR1 MNHEY, CDR2 SVGAGI. The CDR3 sequence is 11 residues long. With 5 bases removed from V and 3 bases from J, the gap between germline ends came to 5 bases.

V and J are TRBV6-2 or TRBV6-3 and TRBJ1-6, with 8 bases lining up with TRBD1. V shed 5 bases and J 7 bases; nucleotides not matched to a gene: 10. The CDR3 is 16 residues long. Germline V gene data show CDR1 as MNHEY and CDR2 as SVGEGT. CDR3 residues: CASSARTGFTNSPLHF. CDR3 DNA: TGTGCCAGCAGTGCCCGGACAGGGTTTACCAATTCACCCCTCCACTTT.

The chain has TRBV24-1 and TRBJ2-7; the D is unclear. Germline loops: CDR1 KGHDR, CDR2 SFDVKD. V lost 3 bases to trimming and J lost 0 bases, with 11 bases between them. The CDR3 has 15 residues. The CDR3 spells CATSDPMTSSYEQYF. CDR3 DNA sequence: TGTGCCACCAGTGATCCCATGACAAGCTCCTACGAGCAGTACTTC.

The chain employs TRBV9 and TRBJ1-2, with 9 bases fitting TRBD1. Germline CDR1 reads SGDLS; CDR2 reads YYNGEE. This CDR3 region has 15 residues. With V trimmed by 0 bases and J by 2 bases, 2 bases remained unmatched. This CDR3 reads CASSVGDRANYGYTF. CDR3 coding DNA: TGTGCCAGCAGCGTAGGGGACAGGGCCAACTATGGCTACACCTTC.

This clone turned up a few times. V and J are TRBV5-1 and TRBJ2-3; 10 bases are a match to TRBD2. With V trimmed by 4 bases and J by 4 bases, 6 bases remained unmatched. CDR1 SGHRS and CDR2 YFSETQ come from the germline V gene. The CDR3 loop spans 15 amino acids. The DNA for the CDR3 is TGCGCCAGCAGCCGAACCGGGACTAGCGCAGATACGCAGTATTTT. Amino acid sequence: CASSRTGTSADTQYF. Full variable domain (missing parts from reference TRBV5-1 and TRBJ2-3): KAGVTQTPRYLIKTRGQQVTLSCSPISGHRSVSWYQQTPGQGLQFLFEYFSETQRNKGNFPGRFSGRQFSNSRSEMNVSTLELGDSALYLCASSRTGTSADTQYFGPGTRLTVL.

The chain is built from TRBV28 and TRBJ1-2; 10 nucleotides line up with TRBD1. CDR1 MDHEN and CDR2 SYDVKM come from the germline V gene. CDR3 length equals 15 residues. J gave up 7 bases and V 4 bases, and 9 bases lay outside the gene matches. The CDR3 sequence is CASSSGTGALRGYTF. The CDR3 DNA is TGTGCCAGCAGTTCCGGGACAGGGGCATTGCGTGGCTACACCTTC.